The TCR beta chain under discussion was sequenced for a study of T cells after posttransplantation cyclophosphamide. General study points: TRB clonality was highly associated with recipient CMV seropositivity and reactivation. Skin or GI-infiltrating T cells shared few TRB sequences with blood. Later blood repertoires were often dominated by clones from the donor CD8+ memory compartment.

The CDR3 contains 16 residues. After removal of 3 bases from V and 4 bases from J, the junction contained 10 bases not matched to a gene. Germline lookup yields CDR1 LNHDA and CDR2 SQIVND (reference sequence). Using immunoSEQ multiplex PCR, the repertoire was profiled, and TCRdb retains in-frame clones only, with some absent. This sample carries some 5,500 clones, none of them present only once. Many counts were recorded for this clone. The antigen is undetermined. Cyclophosphamide on days +3 and +4 followed busulfan-fludarabine conditioning and a marrow graft. This sequence joins TRBV19 and TRBJ1-2; TRBD1 matches 8 bases. The sequences come from PBMCs, collected after allogeneic stem cell transplant with posttransplant cyclophosphamide. This sequence originates from a male patient aged 55 to 69 who received an allogeneic stem cell transplant from a related donor, was CMV-positive, and had no GVHD. The graft donor may be the source of some T cells. The CDR3 nucleotides read TGTGCCAGTAGTATGGGACAGGCTCTTTATACCTATGGCTACACCTTC. Its protein product is CASSMGQALYTYGYTF.